This TCR beta chain was recovered during a study of blood T cells in healthy people across ages. In regard to this clonotype: No antigen is known for it.

Notes on the study in general: Significant beta diversity loss was already apparent by age about 39, declining roughly linearly.

Germline V lookup: CDR1 DFQATT, CDR2 SNEGSKA (reference sequence). V gave up 4 bases and J gave up 2 bases; unmatched junction bases: 14. There are 16 residues in the CDR3. A J-beta primer mix and a sample-barcoded 5' primer were used in a second PCR of roughly 6 to 12 cycles. Researchers report that each sample yielded at least 3 million CDR3-containing paired-end reads. TCRdb fed the 5' RACE reads into MiXCR, producing one record per CDR3 protein. Of 800,000 to 950,000 distinct CDR3 sequences in the sample, about 29% were seen once. The same data also contributed to another study, on T cells of mothers and their children. That investigation notes: Thymic selection, a shaping force on TCR recombination output, acts similarly in related and unrelated pairs.

Sequencing was performed on blood. This rearrangement joins TRBV20-1 to TRBJ2-7; 7 bases match TRBD2. This TCR was sampled from a woman in her thirties or forties in good health. CDR3 in amino acids: CSAIGLGASGTYEQYF. CDR3 sequence (DNA): TGCAGTGCTATAGGACTTGGGGCTAGCGGTACCTACGAGCAGTACTTC.